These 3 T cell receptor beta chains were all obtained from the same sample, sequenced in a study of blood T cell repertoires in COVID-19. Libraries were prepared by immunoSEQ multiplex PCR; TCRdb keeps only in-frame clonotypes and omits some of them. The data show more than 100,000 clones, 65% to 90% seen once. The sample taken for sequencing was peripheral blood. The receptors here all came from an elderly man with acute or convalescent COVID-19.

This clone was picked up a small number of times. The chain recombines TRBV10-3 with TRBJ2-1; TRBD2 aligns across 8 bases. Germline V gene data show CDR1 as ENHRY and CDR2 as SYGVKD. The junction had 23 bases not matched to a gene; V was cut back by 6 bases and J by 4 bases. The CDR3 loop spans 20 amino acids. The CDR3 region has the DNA TGTGCCATCAGGGGGGACGAGCCCTTTAGAGTAGCGGGGCGGTACAATGAGCAGTTCTTC. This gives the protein CAIRGDEPFRVAGRYNEQFF.

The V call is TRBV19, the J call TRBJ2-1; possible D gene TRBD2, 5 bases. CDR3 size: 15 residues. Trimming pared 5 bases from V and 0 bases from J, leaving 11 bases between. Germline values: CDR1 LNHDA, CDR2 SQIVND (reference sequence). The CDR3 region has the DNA TGTGCCAGTAGTCCTAGCCAGAGCTCCTACAATGAGCAGTTCTTC. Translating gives CASSPSQSSYNEQFF.

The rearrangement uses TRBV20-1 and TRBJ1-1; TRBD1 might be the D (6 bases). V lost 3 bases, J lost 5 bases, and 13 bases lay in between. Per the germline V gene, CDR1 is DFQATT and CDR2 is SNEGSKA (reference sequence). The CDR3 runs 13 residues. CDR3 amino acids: CSASSQGRTEAFF. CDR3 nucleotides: TGCAGTGCTAGTAGCCAGGGGCGAACTGAAGCTTTCTTT.